This is a list of T cell receptor beta chains from one sample in a study of blood T cell repertoires in COVID-19. The data were produced by immunoSEQ multiplex PCR, yet TCRdb's version contains in-frame clones alone and is incomplete. This table has about 88,000 clones, about 87% appearing once. The sample taken for sequencing was peripheral blood. The receptors stem from an elderly man with acute or convalescent COVID-19. The CDR3 runs from the conserved cysteine through the conserved F or W. The D gene is left open where the match is weak. Only some rows state a clone size, as once, few, many or a class for expanded clones.

d_call j_call v_call clone_size cdr3_nt cdr3_aa
NA TRBJ2-1 TRBV5-8 NA TGTGCCAGCAGCTTGTGGACTGGAAAATACAATGAGCAGTTCTTC CASSLWTGKYNEQFF
TRBD1 TRBJ1-1 TRBV18 NA TGTGCCAGCTCCCAAGGGACAGGGAGGACTGAAGCTTTCTTT CASSQGTGRTEAFF
NA TRBJ1-1 TRBV25-1 NA TGTGCCCAGACGGGGAGGAACACTGAAGCTTTCTTT CAQTGRNTEAFF
NA TRBJ2-7 TRBV5-5 NA TGTGCCAGCAGCTTCGGCGGGGTCTCCTACGAGCAGTACTTC CASSFGGVSYEQYF
NA TRBJ1-3 TRBV29-1 once TGCAGCGTTATCCTCTTCTCTGGAAACACCATATATTTT CSVILFSGNTIYF
TRBD2 TRBJ2-1 TRBV29-1 NA TGCAGCGTTGAATACGGGAGGGCCTTTGAGCAGTTCTTC CSVEYGRAFEQFF
TRBD1 TRBJ1-2 TRBV6-4 NA TGTGCCAGCAGCCAGACAGGGTCGTCCCTTAATGGCTACACCTTC CASSQTGSSLNGYTF
NA TRBJ2-2 TRBV19 NA TGTGCCAGTAGTATCGGGCAGGGTTGGACCGGGGAGCTGTTTTTT CASSIGQGWTGELFF
NA TRBJ2-5 TRBV24-1 NA TGTGCCACCAGTGATCCGAGCAGCGGCCAAGAGACCCAGTACTTC CATSDPSSGQETQYF
NA TRBJ2-1 TRBV4-3 NA TGCGCCAGCAGCCAAGGTCGGGGAGGCGAGCAGTTCTTC CASSQGRGGEQFF
NA TRBJ1-6 TRBV10-2 NA TGCGCCAGCAGTGGGGGAGGGACTGCTAATTCACCCCTCCACTTT CASSGGGTANSPLHF
NA TRBJ1-5 TRBV6-5 NA TGTGCCAGCAGCACGACAGAGTATAGCAATCAGCCCCAGCATTTT CASSTTEYSNQPQHF
TRBD1 TRBJ1-3 TRBV10-3 few TGTGCCATCAGGACAGGGTTTTCTGGAAACACCATATATTTT CAIRTGFSGNTIYF
NA TRBJ1-5 TRBV2 NA TGTGCCAGCAAGAGGGACTGGGATAGCAATCAGCCCCAGCATTTT CASKRDWDSNQPQHF
NA TRBJ1-1 TRBV6-1 NA TGTGCCAGCAGTGATCCTCTGGCGAACACTGAAGCTTTCTTT CASSDPLANTEAFF
TRBD1 TRBJ1-3 TRBV12-3/TRBV12-4 NA TGTGCCAGCAGTTCAACTGACAGGGTACGAGGTTTT CASSSTDRVRGF
NA TRBJ1-5 TRBV5-8 NA TGTGCCAGCAACCTGGACACGGCATATCAGCCCCAGCATTTT CASNLDTAYQPQHF
NA TRBJ1-1 TRBV29-1 NA TGCAGCGTTGCACAGGGAGTGGCTGAAGCTTTCTTT CSVAQGVAEAFF
NA TRBJ1-4 TRBV7-9 few TGTGCCAGCAGCTTCCCGAACCAGGGGTTCGGTGAAAAACTGTTTTTT CASSFPNQGFGEKLFF
TRBD2 TRBJ2-2 TRBV19 once TGTGCCAGTAGTATAACGGCGGGAGGGAGCGCCGGGGAGCTGTTTTTT CASSITAGGSAGELFF
TRBD1 TRBJ1-5 TRBV27 NA TGTGCCAGCCGCACCACCCGGGGGCAGGGGGCAAATCAGCCCCAGCATTTT CASRTTRGQGANQPQHF
TRBD1 TRBJ2-7 TRBV5-6 NA TGTGCCAGCAGAACAGGGGGCTCCGAGCAGTACTTC CASRTGGSEQYF